These 24 T cell receptor beta chains were all obtained from the same sample, sequenced in a study of cytomegalovirus exposure and HLA in healthy donors. The PCR contained 60 Vbeta and 13 Jbeta primers. The method was immunoSEQ multiplex PCR; TCRdb's version includes in-frame clones alone and lacks a portion of them. The sample has around 99,000 clones, under 80% seen once. The sample taken for sequencing was PBMCs. The receptor source for this set is a woman in her thirties or forties in good health and CMV-seropositive.

V gene TRBV7-3 combines with J gene TRBJ1-2; a weak D match, TRBD1 (6 bases). Trimming removed 0 bases at V and 0 bases at J, with 11 bases between. Germline V gene sequence: CDR1 SGHTA, CDR2 FQGTGA. The CDR3 extends over 16 amino acids. The CDR3 DNA reads as TGTGCCAGCAGCTTAACAGGGGGTCCTTCTAACTATGGCTACACCTTC. This gives the protein CASSLTGGPSNYGYTF.

This chain links TRBV7-9 with TRBJ1-4; TRBD1 matches at 7 bases. Germline V CDR1 and CDR2: SEHNR, FQNEAQ (reference sequence). CDR3 length: 17 amino acids. Trimming removed 4 bases from V and 1 base from J; junction bases left unmatched: 9. CDR3 amino acids: CASSSLGRGRTNEKLFF. For the CDR3, the DNA is TGTGCCAGCAGCTCCTTGGGCAGGGGGAGAACTAATGAAAAACTGTTTTTT.

The rearrangement links TRBV29-1 to TRBJ2-5; 8 bases fit TRBD2. V was clipped by 1 base and J by 3 bases; unmatched bases: 1. CDR3 length: 13 amino acids. CDR1 SQVTM and CDR2 ANQGSEA come from the germline V gene. This chain's CDR3 is CSVEGRGEETQYF. For the CDR3, the DNA is TGCAGCGTTGAAGGGCGGGGGGAAGAGACCCAGTACTTC.

This clone was seen more than once but under ten times. The CDR3 region is CASTSYNDRGNSPLHF. The CDR3 DNA is TGTGCCAGCACTTCCTACAACGACAGGGGGAATTCACCCCTCCACTTT. The J gene is TRBJ1-6, the V gene TRBV2; 9 positions match TRBD1. The CDR3 loop spans 16 amino acids. V gave up 7 bases and J gave up 7 bases; unmatched junction bases: 11. Germline CDR1 reads SNHLY; CDR2 reads FYNNEI.

This clone was seen once. The chain combines TRBV5-4 with TRBJ2-3; 8 bases are a match to TRBD2. Trimming at V came to 4 bases and at J to 2 bases, leaving 9 bases not matched to a gene. The CDR3 contains 16 residues. Germline CDR1 reads SGHNT; CDR2 reads YYREEE (reference sequence). CDR3 residues: CASSTRGLESTDTQYF. The CDR3, as DNA: TGTGCCAGCAGCACCCGGGGACTAGAGTCCACAGATACGCAGTATTTT.

The V call is TRBV4-2, the J call TRBJ1-1, with a weak D call TRBD1 (5 bases). Germline loops: CDR1 LGHNA, CDR2 YNFKEQ. The CDR3 extends over 13 amino acids. V lost 1 base and J 6 bases, leaving 9 bases between the germline ends. The CDR3 sequence: CASSQAGLSEAFF. The CDR3 nucleotides read TGTGCCAGCAGCCAAGCAGGGTTGTCTGAAGCTTTCTTT.

The chain links TRBV2 to TRBJ2-1, with TRBD2 matching over 11 bases. The J segment lost 7 bases and the V segment lost 5 bases, leaving 4 bases of the junction unmatched. Per the germline V gene, CDR1 is SNHLY and CDR2 is FYNNEI. The CDR3 has 14 amino acids. The CDR3: CASSISGGANEQFF. DNA for the CDR3: TGTGCCAGCAGTATTAGCGGGGGGGCGAATGAGCAGTTCTTC.

This clone came up a few times. The V gene is TRBV6-6, the J gene TRBJ2-3; 8 nucleotides align to TRBD1. CDR1 and CDR2 from the germline V gene are MNHNY and SVGAGI (reference sequence). CDR3 size: 15 residues. V lost 3 bases and J lost 0; bases outside the gene matches: 2. The CDR3 DNA follows: TGTGCCAGCAGTTATCGGACAGGGAGCACAGATACGCAGTATTTT. This encodes CASSYRTGSTDTQYF.

This clone came up once. The chain has TRBV6-1 and TRBJ1-5; D gene uncertain. This CDR3 comprises 14 residues. V lost 3 bases and J 4 bases, leaving 10 bases between the germline ends. The V gene's germline CDR1 is MNHNS and CDR2 SASEGT. In nucleotides, the CDR3 is TGTGCCAGCAGTGATTCCGGGAATAATCAGCCCCAGCATTTT. Residues: CASSDSGNNQPQHF.

This chain joins TRBV29-1 and TRBJ1-1; a possible D gene is TRBD1 (6 bases). Trimming removed 1 base at V and 0 bases at J, with 6 bases between. Germline V gene lookup returns CDR1 SQVTM and CDR2 ANQGSEA. CDR3 length: 13 residues. The chain's CDR3 is CSVEGTVNTEAFF. CDR3 in DNA: TGCAGCGTTGAAGGGACAGTGAACACTGAAGCTTTCTTT.

This clone was detected only a few times. The chain employs TRBV7-2 and TRBJ1-3; D perhaps matches TRBD1 (6 bases). From germline, CDR1 is SGHTA and CDR2 FQGNSA. The ends were cut back, 2 bases at V and 1 base at J, with 12 bases in the middle. CDR3 length: 16 amino acids. The CDR3 DNA reads TGTGCCAGCAGCTTAAGGACAGCGACGTCTGGAAACACCATATATTTT. Its translation is CASSLRTATSGNTIYF.

The V and J genes are TRBV6-5 and TRBJ1-1; D is uncertain. From germline, CDR1 is MNHEY and CDR2 SVGAGI. The CDR3 runs 10 residues. The V end was cut by 8 bases, the J end by 6 bases, with 7 bases between. The CDR3: CASREPEAFF. Written as DNA, the CDR3 is TGTGCCAGCCGAGAGCCTGAAGCTTTCTTT.

This clone appeared a few times. The gene calls are TRBV2 and TRBJ2-7; no firm D call. The V end lost 8 bases, the J end lost 5 bases, and 25 bases lay between the germline ends. Germline V gene lookup returns CDR1 SNHLY and CDR2 FYNNEI. The CDR3 runs to 16 residues. The DNA of the CDR3 is TGTGCCAGCGTTTTCACCGTGGGCAGGTTGGTGGACGAGCAGTACTTC. It yields the protein CASVFTVGRLVDEQYF.

The V and J genes are TRBV6-1 and TRBJ1-5; possibly TRBD1 for D (6 bases). Deletions cut 0 bases from V and 7 bases from J, with 10 bases between. In germline, CDR1 is MNHNS, CDR2 SASEGT. This CDR3 is 14 amino acids long. Here the CDR3 reads CASSEAGGRQPQHF. DNA for the CDR3: TGTGCCAGCAGTGAAGCTGGGGGCAGACAGCCCCAGCATTTT.

The genes are TRBV5-1 and TRBJ1-5; TRBD1 aligns across 8 bases. The CDR3 runs 14 residues. The junction had 6 bases not matched to a gene; V was cut back by 4 bases and J by 6 bases. Looked up from germline, CDR1 is SGHRS and CDR2 is YFSETQ. This CDR3 is CASSPGQGGQPQHF. In nucleotides, the CDR3 is TGCGCCAGCAGCCCCGGACAGGGTGGTCAGCCCCAGCATTTT. The whole variable domain, filled in from reference TRBV5-1 and TRBJ1-5, reads KAGVTQTPRYLIKTRGQQVTLSCSPISGHRSVSWYQQTPGQGLQFLFEYFSETQRNKGNFPGRFSGRQFSNSRSEMNVSTLELGDSALYLCASSPGQGGQPQHFGDGTRLSIL.

This clone turned up a few times. J is TRBJ2-2 and V is TRBV5-1; 10 bases agree with TRBD1. V lost 3 bases to trimming and J lost 4 bases; unmatched junction nucleotides: 3. Germline V gives CDR1 SGHRS, CDR2 YFSETQ. This CDR3 has 15 amino acids. In DNA form, the CDR3 reads TGCGCCAGCAGCTCGACAGGGGGCCGCACCGGGGAGCTGTTTTTT. Its translation: CASSSTGGRTGELFF.

The J gene is TRBJ1-2, the V gene TRBV5-4, with D perhaps TRBD1 (5 bases). V lost 7 bases and J 9 bases, leaving 25 bases between the germline ends. The germline CDR1 and CDR2 sequences are SGHNT and YYREEE (reference sequence). The length of the CDR3 is 15 residues. The CDR3 sequence is CASVQNQGVAMSYTF. The CDR3 nucleotides read TGTGCCAGCGTTCAGAACCAGGGTGTTGCTATGAGCTACACCTTC.

The chain uses TRBV10-3 and TRBJ1-5, with 8 bases lining up with TRBD1. This CDR3 spans 14 amino acids. Trimming cost V 5 bases and J 4 bases; bases outside gene matches: 4. Germline CDR1 and CDR2: ENHRY and SYGVKD. DNA for the CDR3: TGTGCCATCAGTCCGGGACAGGCAAATCAGCCCCAGCATTTT. Translating gives CAISPGQANQPQHF.

The J gene is TRBJ2-3, the V gene TRBV15, with D unresolved. The CDR3 is 14 amino acids. V lost 11 bases and J 0 bases, leaving 15 bases between the germline ends. CDR1 and CDR2 (germline): LNHNV, YYDKDF (reference sequence). The CDR3: CAAKTGTSTDTQYF. DNA for the CDR3: TGTGCCGCCAAGACTGGAACTAGCACAGATACGCAGTATTTT.

This CDR3 is CASSQGTNTEAFF. The CDR3, as DNA: TGTGCCAGCTCTCAGGGCACCAACACTGAAGCTTTCTTT. The V gene is TRBV9, the J gene TRBJ1-1, with a possible D match to TRBD1 (5 bases). This CDR3 spans 13 amino acids. Deletions cut 7 bases from V and 2 bases from J, with 12 bases between. The germline CDR1 and CDR2 sequences are SGDLS and YYNGEE.

This clone occurred a few times. The chain carries TRBV9 and TRBJ2-3; TRBD2 aligns across 8 bases. CDR1 is SGDLS, CDR2 YYNGEE, per germline. The CDR3 spans 16 residues. The junction had 8 bases not matched to a gene; V was cut back by 0 bases and J by 5 bases. The CDR3 spells CASSVVSGGARDTQYF. The CDR3 DNA follows: TGTGCCAGCAGCGTAGTGTCGGGGGGGGCGAGAGATACGCAGTATTTT.

The chain is built from TRBV7-3 and TRBJ1-3, with TRBD1 matching 10 bases. Germline CDR1 SGHTA, CDR2 FQGTGA. The CDR3 runs to 13 residues. Trimming cost V 5 bases and J 8 bases; bases outside gene matches: 3. As DNA, the CDR3 is TGTGCCAGCAGCCCAGACAGGGGGCACACCATATATTTT. Its translation is CASSPDRGHTIYF.

This chain links TRBV4-2 with TRBJ2-7; 12 bases agree with TRBD1. V shed 8 bases and J 4 bases; nucleotides not matched to a gene: 9. The CDR3 contains 15 residues. Germline-derived CDR1 and CDR2 are LGHNA and YNFKEQ. In DNA, the CDR3 is TGTGCCAGCTCTCGACCGGGACAGGGGGCTTACGAGCAGTACTTC. Translation: CASSRPGQGAYEQYF.

The V gene is TRBV7-3, the J gene TRBJ1-1, with D unresolved. CDR1 SGHTA and CDR2 FQGTGA come from the germline V gene. The CDR3 is 13 amino acids. The V and J ends lost 3 bases and 4 bases respectively, with 9 bases between them. The CDR3 spells CASSLGGPTEAFF. For the CDR3, the DNA is TGTGCCAGCAGCTTGGGAGGACCCACTGAAGCTTTCTTT.